This T cell receptor (beta chain) was recorded in a study of T-cell memory formation after mild COVID-19. One entry per CDR3 protein results from TCRdb running MiXCR on the 5' RACE reads. This repertoire shows just over 150,000 distinct CDR3 sequences, around a third found once; its top ten account for around 11%. The sample consisted of PBMCs or a T cell subset sorted from them (not recorded which). The sequence came from an adult woman who had mild COVID-19 (a few samples of this study predate the infection). Cell type and time point are not known.

The CDR3 reads CASSLGRIPYADGYTF. In nucleotides, the CDR3 is TGTGCCAGCAGTTTGGGGAGGATTCCCTATGCGGACGGCTACACCTTC. The chain employs TRBV12-3 or TRBV12-4 and TRBJ1-2; D is unclear. The CDR3 covers 16 residues. V was clipped by 3 bases and J by 8 bases, with 22 bases between them.